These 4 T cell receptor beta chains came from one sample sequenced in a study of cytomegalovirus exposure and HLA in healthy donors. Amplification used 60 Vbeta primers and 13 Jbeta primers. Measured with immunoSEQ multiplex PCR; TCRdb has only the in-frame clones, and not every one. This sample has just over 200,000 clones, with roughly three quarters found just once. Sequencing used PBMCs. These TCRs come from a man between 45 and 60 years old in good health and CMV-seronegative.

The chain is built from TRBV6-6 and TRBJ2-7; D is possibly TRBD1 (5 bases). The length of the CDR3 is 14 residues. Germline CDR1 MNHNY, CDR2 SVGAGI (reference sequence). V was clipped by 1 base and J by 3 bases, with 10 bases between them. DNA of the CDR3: TGTGCCAGCAGTTACTATCCAGGGAACTACGAGCAGTACTTC. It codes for CASSYYPGNYEQYF.

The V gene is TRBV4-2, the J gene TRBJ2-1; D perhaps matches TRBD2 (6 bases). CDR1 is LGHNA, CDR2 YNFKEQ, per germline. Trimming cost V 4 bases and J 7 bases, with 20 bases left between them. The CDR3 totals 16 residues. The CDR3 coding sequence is TGTGCCAGCAGCCTCTTTGGGCTAGCGCCCAGGAATGAGCAGTTCTTC. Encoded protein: CASSLFGLAPRNEQFF.

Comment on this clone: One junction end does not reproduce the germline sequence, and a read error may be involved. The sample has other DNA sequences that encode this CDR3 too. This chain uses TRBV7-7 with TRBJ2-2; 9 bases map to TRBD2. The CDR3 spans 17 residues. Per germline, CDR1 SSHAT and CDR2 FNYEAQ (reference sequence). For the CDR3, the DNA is TGTGCTAGCAGCTTTGGGACTAGCTTTGCGAACACCGGGGAGCTGTTTTTT. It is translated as CASSFGTSFANTGELFF. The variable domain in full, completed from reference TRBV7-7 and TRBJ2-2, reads GAGVSQSPRYKVTKRGQDVTLRCDPISSHATLYWYQQALGQGPEFLTYFNYEAQPDKSGLPSDRFSAERPEGSISTLTIQRTEQRDSAMYRCASSFGTSFANTGELFFGEGSRLTVL.

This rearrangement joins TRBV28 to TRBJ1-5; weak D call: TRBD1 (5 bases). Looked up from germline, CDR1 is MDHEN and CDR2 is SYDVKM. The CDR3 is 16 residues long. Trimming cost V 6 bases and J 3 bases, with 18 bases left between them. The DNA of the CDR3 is TGTGCCAGCAGGCCCGATGGAGCAGGGATCAATCAGCCCCAGCATTTT. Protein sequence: CASRPDGAGINQPQHF.